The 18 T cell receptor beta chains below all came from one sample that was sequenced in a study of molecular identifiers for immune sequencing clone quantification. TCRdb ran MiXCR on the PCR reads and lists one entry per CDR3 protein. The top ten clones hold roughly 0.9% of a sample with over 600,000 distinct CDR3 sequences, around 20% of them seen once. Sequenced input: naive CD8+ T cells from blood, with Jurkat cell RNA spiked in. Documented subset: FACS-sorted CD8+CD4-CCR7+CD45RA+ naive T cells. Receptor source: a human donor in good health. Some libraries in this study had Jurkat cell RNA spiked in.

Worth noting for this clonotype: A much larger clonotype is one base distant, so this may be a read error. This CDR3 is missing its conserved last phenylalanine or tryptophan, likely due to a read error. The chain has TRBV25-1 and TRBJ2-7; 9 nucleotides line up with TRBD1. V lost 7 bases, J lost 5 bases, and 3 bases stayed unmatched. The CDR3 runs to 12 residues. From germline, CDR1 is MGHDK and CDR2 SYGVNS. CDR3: CASNTGGHEQYL. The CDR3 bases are TGTGCCAGCAATACAGGGGGCCACGAGCAGTACCTC.

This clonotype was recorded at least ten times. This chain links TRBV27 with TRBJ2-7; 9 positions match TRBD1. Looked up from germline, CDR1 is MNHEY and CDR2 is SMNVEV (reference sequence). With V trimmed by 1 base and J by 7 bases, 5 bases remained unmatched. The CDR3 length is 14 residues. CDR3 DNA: TGTGCCAGCAGTTTATTGGGGACAGGGAGGGAGCAGTACTTC. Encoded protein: CASSLLGTGREQYF.

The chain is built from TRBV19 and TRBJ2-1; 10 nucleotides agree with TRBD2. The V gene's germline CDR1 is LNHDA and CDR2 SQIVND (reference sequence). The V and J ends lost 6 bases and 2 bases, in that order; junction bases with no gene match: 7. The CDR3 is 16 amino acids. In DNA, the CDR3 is TGTGCCAGTAGCCTCACCGGGACTAGCGCCTACAATGAGCAGTTCTTC. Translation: CASSLTGTSAYNEQFF.

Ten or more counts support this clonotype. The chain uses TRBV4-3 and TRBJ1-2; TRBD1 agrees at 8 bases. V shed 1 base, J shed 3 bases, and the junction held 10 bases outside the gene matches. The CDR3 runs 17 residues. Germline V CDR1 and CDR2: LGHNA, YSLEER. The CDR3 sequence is CASSQGPKYRGDYGYTF. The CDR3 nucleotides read TGCGCCAGCAGCCAAGGGCCGAAGTACAGGGGGGACTATGGCTACACCTTC.

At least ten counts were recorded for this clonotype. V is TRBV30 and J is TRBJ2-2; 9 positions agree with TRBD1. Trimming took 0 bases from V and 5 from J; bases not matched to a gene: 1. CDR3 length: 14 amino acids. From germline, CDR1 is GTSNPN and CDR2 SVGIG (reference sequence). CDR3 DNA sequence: TGTGCCTGGAGTGTAGGACAGGGGACCGGGGAGCTGTTTTTT. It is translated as CAWSVGQGTGELFF.

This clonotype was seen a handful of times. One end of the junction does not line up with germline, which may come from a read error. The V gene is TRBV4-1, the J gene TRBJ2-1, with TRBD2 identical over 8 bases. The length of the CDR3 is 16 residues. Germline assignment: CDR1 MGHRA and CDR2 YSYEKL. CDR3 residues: CASSQDERESYNGQFF. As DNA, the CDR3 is TGCGCCAGCAGCCAAGATGAGCGGGAGAGCTACAATGGGCAGTTCTTC.

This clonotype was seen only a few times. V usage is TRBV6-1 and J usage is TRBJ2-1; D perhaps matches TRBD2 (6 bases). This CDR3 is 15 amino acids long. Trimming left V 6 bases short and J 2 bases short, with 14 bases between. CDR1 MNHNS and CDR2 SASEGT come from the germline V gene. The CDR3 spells CASRASSGPYNEQFF. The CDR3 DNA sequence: TGTGCCAGCAGAGCCTCGAGCGGGCCCTACAATGAGCAGTTCTTC.

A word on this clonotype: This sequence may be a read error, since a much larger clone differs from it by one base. In DNA form, the CDR3 reads TGTGCCAGCAGTCCTCGAGGGTGGGTCGGCCAGAACACTGAAGCTTTCTTT. Translating it yields CASSPRGWVGQNTEAFF. The chain uses TRBV28 and TRBJ1-1, with D unresolved. V was pared by 5 bases and J by 1 base, with 20 bases between. The CDR3 has 17 amino acids. From germline, CDR1 is MDHEN and CDR2 SYDVKM.

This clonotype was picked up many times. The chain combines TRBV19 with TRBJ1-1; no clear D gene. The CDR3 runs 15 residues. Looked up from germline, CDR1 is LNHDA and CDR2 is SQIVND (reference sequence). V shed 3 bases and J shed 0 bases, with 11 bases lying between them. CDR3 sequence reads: CASSISSPLNTEAFF. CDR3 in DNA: TGTGCCAGTAGTATTTCCAGTCCTTTGAACACTGAAGCTTTCTTT.

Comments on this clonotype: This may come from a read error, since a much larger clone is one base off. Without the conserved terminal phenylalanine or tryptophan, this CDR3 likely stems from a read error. The CDR3 DNA sequence: TGTGCCAGCAGCCCCACGTCGGGACAGACTACCTACGAGCAGTACTCC. It codes for CASSPTSGQTTYEQYS. This chain connects TRBV7-9 to TRBJ2-7, with 7 positions matching TRBD1. After removal of 5 bases from V and 2 bases from J, the junction contained 12 bases not matched to a gene. Germline values: CDR1 SEHNR, CDR2 FQNEAQ (reference sequence). The CDR3 is 16 amino acids.

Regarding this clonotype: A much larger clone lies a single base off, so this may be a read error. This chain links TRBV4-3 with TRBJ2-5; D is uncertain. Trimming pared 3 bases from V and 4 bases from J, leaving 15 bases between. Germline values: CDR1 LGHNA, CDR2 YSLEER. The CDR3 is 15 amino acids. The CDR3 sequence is CASSQAPAPGETQYF. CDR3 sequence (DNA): TGCGCCAGCAGCCAGGCCCCCGCCCCTGGAGAGACCCAGTACTTC.

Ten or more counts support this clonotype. The CDR3 sequence: CASSLTRPTVNYGYTF. In DNA, the CDR3 is TGTGCCAGCAGCTTAACAAGGCCGACAGTCAACTATGGCTACACCTTC. This rearrangement joins TRBV7-9 to TRBJ1-2; a weak D match, TRBD1 (5 bases). Germline CDR1 is SEHNR and CDR2 is FQNEAQ (reference sequence). Trimming removed 2 bases from V and 2 bases from J, with 15 bases in between. This CDR3 has 16 residues. The complete variable domain, with remaining parts taken from reference TRBV7-9 and TRBJ1-2, reads DTGVSQNPRHKITKRGQNVTFRCDPISEHNRLYWYRQTLGQGPEFLTYFQNEAQLEKSRLLSDRFSAERPKGSFSTLEIQRTEQGDSAMYLCASSLTRPTVNYGYTFGSGTRLTVV.

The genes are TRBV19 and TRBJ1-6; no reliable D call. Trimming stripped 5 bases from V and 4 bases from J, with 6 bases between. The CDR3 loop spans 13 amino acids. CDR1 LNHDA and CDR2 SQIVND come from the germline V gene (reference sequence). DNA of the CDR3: TGTGCCAGTAGTGGAGAATATAATTCACCCCTCCACTTT. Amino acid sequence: CASSGEYNSPLHF.

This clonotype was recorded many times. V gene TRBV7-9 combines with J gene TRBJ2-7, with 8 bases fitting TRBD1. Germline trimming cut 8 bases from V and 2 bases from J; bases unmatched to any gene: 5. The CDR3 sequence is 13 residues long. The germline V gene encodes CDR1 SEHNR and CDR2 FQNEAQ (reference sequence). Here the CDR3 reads CASGGQDPYEQYF. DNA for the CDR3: TGTGCCAGCGGGGGACAGGATCCCTACGAGCAGTACTTC.

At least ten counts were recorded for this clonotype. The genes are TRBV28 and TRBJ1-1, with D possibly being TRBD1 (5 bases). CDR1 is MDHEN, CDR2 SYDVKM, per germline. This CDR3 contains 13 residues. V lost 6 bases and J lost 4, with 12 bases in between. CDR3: CASSDPGVTEAFF. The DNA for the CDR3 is TGTGCCAGCAGCGACCCGGGGGTCACTGAAGCTTTCTTT. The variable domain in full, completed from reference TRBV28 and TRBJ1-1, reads DVKVTQSSRYLVKRTGEKVFLECVQDMDHENMFWYRQDPGLGLRLIYFSYDVKMKEKGDIPEGYSVSREKKERFSLILESASTNQTSMYLCASSDPGVTEAFFGQGTRLTVV.

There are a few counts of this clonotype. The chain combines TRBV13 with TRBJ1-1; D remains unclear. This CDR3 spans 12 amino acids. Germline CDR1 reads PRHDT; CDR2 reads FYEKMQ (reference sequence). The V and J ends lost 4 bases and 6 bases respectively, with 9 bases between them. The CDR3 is CASSSADPEAFF. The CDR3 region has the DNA TGTGCCAGCAGCTCAGCGGACCCTGAAGCTTTCTTT. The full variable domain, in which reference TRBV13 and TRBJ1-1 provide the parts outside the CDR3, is AAGVIQSPRHLIKEKRETATLKCYPIPRHDTVYWYQQGPGQDPQFLISFYEKMQSDKGSIPDRFSAQQFSDYHSELNMSSLELGDSALYFCASSSADPEAFFGQGTRLTVV.

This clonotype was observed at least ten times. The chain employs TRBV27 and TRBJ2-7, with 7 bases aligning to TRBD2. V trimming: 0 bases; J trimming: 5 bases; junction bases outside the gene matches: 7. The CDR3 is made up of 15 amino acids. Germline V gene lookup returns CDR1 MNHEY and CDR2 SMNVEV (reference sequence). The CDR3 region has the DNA TGTGCCAGCAGTTTATCTGGCGGGAGTAACAACGAGCAGTACTTC. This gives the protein CASSLSGGSNNEQYF.

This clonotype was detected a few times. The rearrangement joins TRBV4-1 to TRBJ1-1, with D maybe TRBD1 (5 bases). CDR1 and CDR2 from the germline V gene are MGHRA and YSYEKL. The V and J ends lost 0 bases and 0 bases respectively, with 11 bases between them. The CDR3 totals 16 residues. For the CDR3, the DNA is TGCGCCAGCAGCCAAGAGGTAGGGACGGTGAACACTGAAGCTTTCTTT. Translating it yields CASSQEVGTVNTEAFF.